Detailed here is one T cell receptor beta chain. This specimen belongs to a study of beta chain features in type 1 diabetes. cDNA synthesis used the whole RNA isolate, giving expressed TCRB sequences. Repertoires were generated with immunoSEQ multiplex PCR, while TCRdb's copy carries only in-frame clones and drops some. The sample includes approximately 340,000 clones, more than 12% of them seen just once. A single heparinised blood sample, averaging about 120 mL, was obtained per donor. Trimming left V 0 bases short and J 8 bases short, with 7 bases between. This CDR3 is built from 12 residues. Germline CDR1 reads SEHNR; CDR2 reads FQNEAQ (reference sequence).

The chain recombines TRBV7-9 with TRBJ1-2; no reliable D call. Sequencing used naive CD4+ T cells from blood. The clonotype originates from a woman under 30 in good health. CDR3 sequence (DNA): TGTGCCAGCAGCTTAGCGCTGGAGGGCTACACCTTC. Protein product: CASSLALEGYTF.